This T cell receptor beta chain was documented in a study of breast tumors, draining lymph nodes, adjacent tissues. This clonotype was recorded a few times. What it recognizes is unknown. Between the trimmed V and J ends, which lost 0 bases and 3 bases, there was a span of 14 bases. The CDR3 covers 15 residues. The germline gives CDR1 DFQATT, CDR2 SNEGSKA (reference sequence). The lymph nodes were axillary draining lymph nodes from breast cancer patients. Study outcomes and limitations: The lymph node origin of tumor T cells was framed as consistent with a hypothesis, not demonstrated.

TCRdb redid the calling of the multiplex PCR reads with MiXCR, one entry per CDR3 protein. The sample holds over 150,000 distinct CDR3 sequences, about 33% seen once. The TCR sequence derives from a female donor with breast cancer. Some clones in this sample may be carry-over from other donors' samples. The sequenced sample was axillary lymph node tissue. The chain joins TRBV20-1 to TRBJ1-1; D uncertain. Written as DNA, the CDR3 is TGCAGTGCTAGAGATGTAGTTGGGCAGGACACTGAAGCTTTCTTT. Translating it yields CSARDVVGQDTEAFF.